The entry below describes one T cell receptor beta chain. Authors' data handling: The assay estimated nucleated cells by amplifying reference gene primers. Libraries were prepared by immunoSEQ multiplex PCR; TCRdb keeps only in-frame clonotypes and omits some of them. V and J calls and clone size are copied from that table; D and trimming were computed from the DNA. The sample has about 240,000 clones; 82% are singletons. These data come from a study of blood T cell repertoires in COVID-19. At the level of the study: Researchers got acute and convalescent COVID-19 samples from the United States, Italy and Spain. Sources were T cells, B-cell-depleted T cells, or PBMCs; the material itself was cDNA or gDNA.

The germline V gene has CDR1 SGDLS and CDR2 YYNGEE. V was cut by 3 bases and J by 12 bases, with 15 bases left in between. The CDR3 length is 12 residues. The receptor was isolated from a woman aged 60-70 years with active or convalescent COVID-19. Material for sequencing was peripheral blood. V usage is TRBV9 and J usage is TRBJ1-1; perhaps TRBD1 as D (5 bases). CDR3 in amino acids: CASSGHRTDPFF. The CDR3 nucleotides read TGTGCCAGCAGCGGGCACAGGACCGACCCTTTCTTT.